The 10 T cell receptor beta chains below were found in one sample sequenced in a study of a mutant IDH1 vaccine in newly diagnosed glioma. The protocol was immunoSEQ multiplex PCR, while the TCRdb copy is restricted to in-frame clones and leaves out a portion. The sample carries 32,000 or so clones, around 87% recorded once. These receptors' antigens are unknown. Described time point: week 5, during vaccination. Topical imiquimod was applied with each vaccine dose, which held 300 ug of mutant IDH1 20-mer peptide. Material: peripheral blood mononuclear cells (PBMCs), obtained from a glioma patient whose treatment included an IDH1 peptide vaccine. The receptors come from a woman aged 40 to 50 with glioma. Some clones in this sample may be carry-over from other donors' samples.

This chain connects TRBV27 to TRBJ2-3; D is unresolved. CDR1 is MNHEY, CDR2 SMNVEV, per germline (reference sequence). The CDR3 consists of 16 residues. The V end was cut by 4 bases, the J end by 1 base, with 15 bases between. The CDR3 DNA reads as TGTGCCAGCAGTTCCCTTAGGGCTAGGGGCACAGATACGCAGTATTTT. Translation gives CASSSLRARGTDTQYF.

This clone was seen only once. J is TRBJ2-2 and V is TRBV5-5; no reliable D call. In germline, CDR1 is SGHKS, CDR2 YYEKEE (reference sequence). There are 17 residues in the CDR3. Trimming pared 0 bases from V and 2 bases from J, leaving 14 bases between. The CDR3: CASSLGILSTNTGELFF. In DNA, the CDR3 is TGTGCCAGCAGCTTGGGTATCCTCTCTACTAACACCGGGGAGCTGTTTTTT.

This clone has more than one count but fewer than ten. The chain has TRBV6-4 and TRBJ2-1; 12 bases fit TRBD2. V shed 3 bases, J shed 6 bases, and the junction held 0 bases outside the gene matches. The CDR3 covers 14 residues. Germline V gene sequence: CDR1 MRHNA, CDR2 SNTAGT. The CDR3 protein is CASSETSGSNEQFF. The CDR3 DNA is TGTGCCAGCAGTGAGACTAGCGGGAGCAATGAGCAGTTCTTC.

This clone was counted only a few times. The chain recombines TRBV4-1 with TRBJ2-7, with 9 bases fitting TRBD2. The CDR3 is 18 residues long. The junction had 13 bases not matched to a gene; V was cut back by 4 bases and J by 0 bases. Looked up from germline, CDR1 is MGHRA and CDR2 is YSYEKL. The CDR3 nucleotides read TGCGCCAGCAGCCTCCCGAGAACTAGCGGGCGTAACTCCTACGAGCAGTACTTC. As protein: CASSLPRTSGRNSYEQYF.

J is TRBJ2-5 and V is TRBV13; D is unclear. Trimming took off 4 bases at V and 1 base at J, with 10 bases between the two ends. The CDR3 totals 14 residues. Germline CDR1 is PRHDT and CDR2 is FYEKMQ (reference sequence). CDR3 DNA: TGTGCCAGCAGCTCTTCCGACGCCCAAGAGACCCAGTACTTC. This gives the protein CASSSSDAQETQYF.

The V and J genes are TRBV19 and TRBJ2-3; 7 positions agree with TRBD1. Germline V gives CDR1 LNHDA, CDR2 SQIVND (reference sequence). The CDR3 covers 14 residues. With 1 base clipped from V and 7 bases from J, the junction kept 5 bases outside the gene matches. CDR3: CASSIGGGLNTQYF. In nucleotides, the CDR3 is TGTGCCAGTAGTATAGGAGGGGGCTTGAATACGCAGTATTTT. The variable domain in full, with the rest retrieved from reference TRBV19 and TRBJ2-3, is DGGITQSPKYLFRKEGQNVTLSCEQNLNHDAMYWYRQDPGQGLRLIYYSQIVNDFQKGDIAEGYSVSREKKESFPLTVTSAQKNPTAFYLCASSIGGGLNTQYFGPGTRLTVL.

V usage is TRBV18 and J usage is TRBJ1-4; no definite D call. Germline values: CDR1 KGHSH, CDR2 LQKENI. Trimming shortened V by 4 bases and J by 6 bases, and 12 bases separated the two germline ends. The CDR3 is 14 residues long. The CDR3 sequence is CASSQSTVDEKLFF. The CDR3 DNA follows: TGTGCCAGCTCACAATCAACAGTGGATGAAAAACTGTTTTTT. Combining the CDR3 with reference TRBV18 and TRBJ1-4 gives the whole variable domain NAGVMQNPRHLVRRRGQEARLRCSPMKGHSHVYWYRQLPEEGLKFMVYLQKENIIDESGMPKERFSAEFPKEGPSILRIQQVVRGDSAAYFCASSQSTVDEKLFFGSGTQLSVL.

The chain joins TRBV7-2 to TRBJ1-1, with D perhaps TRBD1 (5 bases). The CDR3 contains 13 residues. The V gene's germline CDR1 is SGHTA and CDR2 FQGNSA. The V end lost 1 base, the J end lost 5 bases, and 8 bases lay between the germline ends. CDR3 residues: CASSLVEGTEAFF. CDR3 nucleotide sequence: TGTGCCAGCAGCTTAGTTGAGGGGACTGAAGCTTTCTTT.

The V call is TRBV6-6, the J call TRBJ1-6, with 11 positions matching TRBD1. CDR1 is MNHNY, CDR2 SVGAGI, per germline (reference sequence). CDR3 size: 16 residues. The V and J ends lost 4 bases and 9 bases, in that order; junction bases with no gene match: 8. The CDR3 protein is CASSSSQGTGGSPLHF. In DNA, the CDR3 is TGTGCCAGCAGTTCCTCACAAGGGACAGGGGGTTCACCCCTCCACTTT.

This chain's CDR3 is CASSLGRVSGNTIYF. The CDR3 region has the DNA TGTGCCAGCAGCTTGGGCCGGGTCTCTGGAAACACCATATATTTT. This chain links TRBV5-5 with TRBJ1-3; D unresolved. Germline V gene data show CDR1 as SGHKS and CDR2 as YYEKEE (reference sequence). V was trimmed by 0 bases and J by 0 bases, leaving 7 bases between them. The CDR3 is made up of 15 amino acids. Together with reference TRBV5-5 and TRBJ1-3, the CDR3 gives the full variable domain: DAGVTQSPTHLIKTRGQQVTLRCSPISGHKSVSWYQQVLGQGPQFIFQYYEKEERGRGNFPDRFSARQFPNYSSELNVNALLLGDSALYLCASSLGRVSGNTIYFGEGSWLTVV.